This note documents a single T cell receptor beta chain sequence. Its antigen is unidentified. This CDR3 is 16 amino acids long. V dropped 1 base and J dropped 7 bases, with 18 bases sitting between them. The V gene's germline CDR1 is SGHNT and CDR2 YYREEE (reference sequence). Only in-frame clones appear in the TCRdb table, and some are missing; sequencing was by immunoSEQ multiplex PCR. The repertoire holds 90,000 to 150,000 clones, with approximately 92% as singletons. This record belongs to a study of graft-versus-host responses after intestinal transplantation. Study overall: Induction with anti-thymocyte globulin, then tacrolimus and steroids for three to four years, was given to all recipients. The study, taken as a whole, reports: Among recipient marrow samples, GvH clones were found; some appeared first in ileum or blood. Within allografts, high graft-versus-host to host-versus-graft clonal ratios were seen among patients with graft-donor T cell macrochimerism.

The clonotype originates from a human donor who received an intestinal transplant. The chain is built from TRBV5-4 and TRBJ2-1, with a weak D call TRBD2 (6 bases). The specimen was unstimulated CD4+ T cells sorted from spleen or lymph node cells, collected before intestinal transplant. The CDR3 DNA is TGTGCCAGCAGCTTGTTCGGGGCGGGAAGACAGAATGAGCAGTTCTTC. Translated, it gives CASSLFGAGRQNEQFF. The whole variable domain, remainder taken from reference TRBV5-4 and TRBJ2-1, is ETGVTQSPTHLIKTRGQQVTLRCSSQSGHNTVSWYQQALGQGPQFIFQYYREEENGRGNFPPRFSGLQFPNYSSELNVNALELDDSALYLCASSLFGAGRQNEQFFGPGTRLTVL.